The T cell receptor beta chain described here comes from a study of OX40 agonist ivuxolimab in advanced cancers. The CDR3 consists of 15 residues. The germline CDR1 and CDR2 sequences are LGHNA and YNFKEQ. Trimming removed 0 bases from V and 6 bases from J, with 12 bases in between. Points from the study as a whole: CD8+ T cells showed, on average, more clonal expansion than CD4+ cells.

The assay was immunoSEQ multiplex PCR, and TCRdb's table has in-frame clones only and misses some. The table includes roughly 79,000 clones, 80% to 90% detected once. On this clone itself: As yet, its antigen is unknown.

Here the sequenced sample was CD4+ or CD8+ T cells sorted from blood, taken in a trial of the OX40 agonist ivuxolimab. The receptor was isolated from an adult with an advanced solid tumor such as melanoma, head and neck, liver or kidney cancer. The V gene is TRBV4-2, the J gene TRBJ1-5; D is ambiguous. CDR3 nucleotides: TGTGCCAGCAGCCAAGACGGAGAACTCGGTCAGCCCCAGCATTTT. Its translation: CASSQDGELGQPQHF.